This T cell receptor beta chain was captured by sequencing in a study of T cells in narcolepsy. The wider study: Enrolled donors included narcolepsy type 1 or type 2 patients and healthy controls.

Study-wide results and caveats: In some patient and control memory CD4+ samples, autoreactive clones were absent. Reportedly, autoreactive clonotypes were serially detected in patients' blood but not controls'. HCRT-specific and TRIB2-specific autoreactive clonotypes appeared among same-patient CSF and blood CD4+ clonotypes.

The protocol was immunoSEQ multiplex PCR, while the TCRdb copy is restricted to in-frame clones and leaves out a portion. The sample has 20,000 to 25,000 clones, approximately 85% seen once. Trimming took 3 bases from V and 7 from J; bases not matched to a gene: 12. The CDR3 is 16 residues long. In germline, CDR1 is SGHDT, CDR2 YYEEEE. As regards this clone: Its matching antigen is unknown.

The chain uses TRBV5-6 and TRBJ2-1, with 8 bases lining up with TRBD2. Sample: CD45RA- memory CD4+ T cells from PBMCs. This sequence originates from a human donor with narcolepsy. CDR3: CASSYPQAGGLNEQFF. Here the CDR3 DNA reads TGTGCCAGCAGCTATCCCCAGGCGGGAGGCTTGAATGAGCAGTTCTTC.